The present T cell receptor beta chain was sequenced within a study of OX40 agonist ivuxolimab in advanced cancers. Describing the broader study: The costimulatory receptor OX40 (CD134) was targeted by ivuxolimab, a fully human IgG2 agonistic monoclonal antibody. In the dose-escalation cohort, 82.7% of patients were male, and the mean age was approximately 60 years, with a range of roughly 20 to 85. Three dose-escalation patients achieved partial responses, one with hepatocellular carcinoma and two with cutaneous melanoma. Intravenous ivuxolimab was administered to patients every 2 weeks at six dose levels: 0.01, 0.1, 0.3, 1.5, 3 and 10 mg/kg. Patients were allowed to have had prior anti-PD-1, anti-PD-L1 or anti-CTLA-4 therapy, and around 40% of the dose-escalation patients had previously received checkpoint inhibitors. Of the roughly 54 dose-escalation patients, hepatocellular carcinoma was present in roughly 19, melanoma in roughly 15, renal cell carcinoma in 9 and head and neck cancer in 9. The paper describes the monotherapy dose-escalation part (N ≈ 52 patients) of the phase I trial of ivuxolimab. Peripheral TCRbeta sequencing was intended to test whether TCR sequence diversity was altered and clonal T-cell expansion was caused by ivuxolimab.

For sequencing of the TCRbeta CDR3 region, genomic DNA was extracted from the sorted cells. TCRbeta CDR3 regions were sequenced using the immunoSEQ Assay. TCRdb limited this immuneACCESS table to in-frame rearrangements with V and J called. A share of clones is missing; checked studies link under half to unresolved V genes, and the rest is unexplained. This sample is represented by 85,000 to 100,000 clones; 80% to 90% of them were singletons. The ten largest clonotypes hold under 0.8% of the sample. The CDR3 goes from the cysteine to the phenylalanine over 17 residues. Only CDR3 DNA remains: 51 bases, in frame from the first base. Compared with germline, V lacks 4 bases and J lacks 2 bases; bases without a gene match: 12. CDR1 SGHTA and CDR2 FQGNSA were looked up in the germline V gene. Patients with autoimmune disease history or receiving systemic immunosuppression were excluded from the trial. In every dose cohort, peripheral blood was drawn for TCR sequencing at baseline, cycle 4 day 1, and cycle 7 day 1. The samples were drawn from a first-in-human, open-label, multicenter phase I dose-escalation trial of ivuxolimab. Adults with locally advanced or metastatic melanoma, renal cell carcinoma, hepatocellular carcinoma or head and neck squamous cell carcinoma were enrolled in the trial. Before TCR sequencing, CD4+ and CD8+ T cells were separately sorted from peripheral blood.

What the study reported, not specific to this receptor: At doses from 0.1 to 3.0 mg/kg, clonal expansion was seen in both CD4+ and CD8+ blood T cells between baseline and week 6. The antigen specificity of the clonally expanded peripheral T cells was not determined. Low levels of normalized T-cell clonal expansion were also seen in some patients who did not respond. After ivuxolimab, CD8+ T cells had more expanded clones than CD4+ T cells on average. In the 0.1-3.0 mg/kg groups, partial responders had among the lowest normalized peripheral clonal expansion, particularly in CD8+ T cells.

With regard to this clone: It has no known antigen specificity. Per-base qualities were not stored, and no clone one base away is much larger.

Sequencing was performed on CD4+ or CD8+ T cells sorted from blood, taken in a trial of the OX40 agonist ivuxolimab. Here the chain combines TRBV7-2 and TRBJ2-3, with 7 bases aligning to TRBD1. This TCR was sampled from an adult with an advanced solid tumor such as melanoma, head and neck, liver or kidney cancer. The CDR3 in this case is CASSSPQGQLTTDTQYF. Here is the DNA: TGTGCCAGCAGCTCACCTCAGGGACAGTTGACCACAGATACGCAGTATTTT.